The 27 T cell receptor beta chains given below trace back to one sample, sequenced in a study of radiotherapy plus CTLA-4 blockade in lung cancer. Produced via immunoSEQ multiplex PCR; TCRdb's table is partial and in-frame only. The sample carries roughly 55,000 clones, under 75% recorded once. The source was peripheral blood, collected from a patient treated with radiotherapy plus ipilimumab. These receptors all come from a human donor with non-small cell lung cancer whose response to radiotherapy plus ipilimumab could not be evaluated.

This rearrangement joins TRBV6-1 to TRBJ2-7; tentatively, D is TRBD2 (5 bases). The CDR3 runs to 13 residues. Trimming stripped 7 bases from V and 2 bases from J, with 12 bases between. Germline V gene sequence: CDR1 MNHNS, CDR2 SASEGT. In DNA form, the CDR3 reads TGTGCCAGCACCCACGGGATTACCTACGAGCAGTACTTC. Its translation: CASTHGITYEQYF.

V gene TRBV30 combines with J gene TRBJ1-4; 7 bases line up with TRBD1. Per germline, CDR1 GTSNPN and CDR2 SVGIG (reference sequence). The CDR3 runs to 13 residues. V was clipped by 5 bases and J by 5 bases; unmatched bases: 5. The chain's CDR3 is CAWGTARNEKLFF. The DNA for the CDR3 is TGTGCCTGGGGGACAGCCCGAAATGAAAAACTGTTTTTT.

This clone appeared a few times. This sequence joins TRBV6-6 and TRBJ1-2; 8 bases map to TRBD1. The V gene's germline CDR1 is MNHNY and CDR2 SVGAGI (reference sequence). With V trimmed by 1 base and J by 8 bases, 6 bases remained unmatched. The CDR3 consists of 14 residues. The CDR3 sequence is CASSYLSTGEGYTF. The CDR3 DNA reads TGTGCCAGCAGTTACTTGTCGACAGGGGAAGGCTACACCTTC.

The V and J genes are TRBV6-5 and TRBJ2-1, with a possible D match to TRBD1 (6 bases). Germline-derived CDR1 and CDR2 are MNHEY and SVGAGI. The CDR3 covers 15 residues. Trimming cost V 5 bases and J 4 bases, with 15 bases left between them. The CDR3 DNA is TGTGCCAGCAGTACAGGGTCGGGAATTTACAATGAGCAGTTCTTC. Amino acids: CASSTGSGIYNEQFF.

The CDR3 here is CASSLMGGPEAFF. The CDR3 DNA follows: TGTGCCAGCAGCTTAATGGGGGGGCCCGAAGCTTTCTTT. The chain combines TRBV7-9 with TRBJ1-1, with D possibly TRBD1 on 6 matching bases. Trimming left V 2 bases short and J 8 bases short, with 12 bases between. CDR1 is SEHNR, CDR2 FQNEAQ, per germline (reference sequence). The CDR3 is 13 amino acids.

The gene calls are TRBV19 and TRBJ2-1; no firm D call. V was clipped by 3 bases and J by 2 bases, with 11 bases between them. This CDR3 is built from 15 residues. CDR1 and CDR2 (germline): LNHDA, SQIVND (reference sequence). The CDR3 sequence is CASSIQVGPYNEQFF. DNA for the CDR3: TGTGCCAGTAGTATCCAGGTCGGCCCCTACAATGAGCAGTTCTTC.

The chain employs TRBV9 and TRBJ2-3; 9 positions agree with TRBD2. The CDR3 is made up of 17 amino acids. Per the germline V gene, CDR1 is SGDLS and CDR2 is YYNGEE. V lost 0 bases to trimming and J lost 1 base; unmatched junction nucleotides: 6. CDR3 coding DNA: TGTGCCAGCAGCGTAGGAATTAGCGGGAGTGGCACAGATACGCAGTATTTT. This encodes CASSVGISGSGTDTQYF. Looking up the rest from reference TRBV9 and TRBJ2-3 gives the full variable domain: DSGVTQTPKHLITATGQRVTLRCSPRSGDLSVYWYQQSLDQGLQFLIQYYNGEERAKGNILERFSAQQFPDLHSELNLSSLELGDSALYFCASSVGISGSGTDTQYFGPGTRLTVL.

The chain carries TRBV4-1 and TRBJ2-1; 12 nucleotides line up with TRBD2. The J segment lost 12 bases and the V segment lost 1 base, leaving 7 bases of the junction unmatched. Germline-derived CDR1 and CDR2 are MGHRA and YSYEKL. This CDR3 region has 15 residues. CDR3 in DNA: TGCGCCAGCAGCCAAGGCCTAGGACTAGCGGGGAGGCAGTTCTTC. It codes for CASSQGLGLAGRQFF.

The gene calls are TRBV5-1 and TRBJ2-2; D perhaps matches TRBD1 (5 bases). The CDR3 spans 15 residues. Trimming removed 2 bases at V and 1 base at J, with 9 bases between. Germline V lookup: CDR1 SGHRS, CDR2 YFSETQ. The CDR3 DNA sequence: TGCGCCAGCAGCTTCCGGCAGGGGAACACCGGGGAGCTGTTTTTT. This sequence encodes CASSFRQGNTGELFF.

The J gene is TRBJ1-1, the V gene TRBV5-4; D unresolved. This CDR3 region has 15 residues. V lost 0 bases and J lost 1, with 10 bases in between. Looked up from germline, CDR1 is SGHNT and CDR2 is YYREEE (reference sequence). The CDR3 DNA follows: TGTGCCAGCAGCTTGGAGCACAGTCGGAACACTGAAGCTTTCTTT. Translating it yields CASSLEHSRNTEAFF.

The chain combines TRBV19 with TRBJ1-1, with D uncertain. Germline V gene data show CDR1 as LNHDA and CDR2 as SQIVND (reference sequence). V was pared by 8 bases and J by 0 bases, with 13 bases between. There are 14 residues in the CDR3. The CDR3 spells CASSLRPMNTEAFF. CDR3 bases: TGTGCCAGTTCCCTGAGGCCCATGAACACTGAAGCTTTCTTT.

The J gene is TRBJ2-1, the V gene TRBV20-1; D is unresolved. Germline V gives CDR1 DFQATT, CDR2 SNEGSKA (reference sequence). CDR3 length: 11 amino acids. V was pared by 3 bases and J by 4 bases, with 4 bases between. In DNA form, the CDR3 reads TGCAGTGCTAGTGAGTACAATGAGCAGTTCTTC. Translating it yields CSASEYNEQFF.

The J gene is TRBJ2-1, the V gene TRBV7-8; 7 nucleotides match TRBD1. V shed 5 bases and J 3 bases; nucleotides not matched to a gene: 7. The CDR3 totals 15 residues. Germline lookup yields CDR1 SGHVS and CDR2 FQNEAQ. The CDR3 spells CASSLTGLYYNEQFF. The CDR3, as DNA: TGTGCCAGCAGCCTGACAGGGCTCTACTACAATGAGCAGTTCTTC.

The rearrangement uses TRBV28 and TRBJ1-4, with 12 bases that match TRBD1. The CDR3 length is 18 residues. Trimming at V came to 7 bases and at J to 7 bases, leaving 16 bases not matched to a gene. CDR1 MDHEN and CDR2 SYDVKM come from the germline V gene. The CDR3 here is CASTYLTRGQGAGEKLFF. In DNA, the CDR3 is TGTGCCAGCACTTATCTAACCAGGGGACAGGGGGCAGGTGAAAAACTGTTTTTT.

The chain is built from TRBV2 and TRBJ2-7, with 7 nucleotides matching TRBD1. CDR3 length equals 17 residues. From germline, CDR1 is SNHLY and CDR2 FYNNEI. V trimming: 3 bases; J trimming: 3 bases; junction bases outside the gene matches: 14. Here the CDR3 reads CASSEMESPGQSYEQYF. CDR3 DNA: TGTGCCAGCAGTGAGATGGAGAGTCCGGGACAGAGCTACGAGCAGTACTTC.

This chain uses TRBV28 with TRBJ2-2; a possible D gene is TRBD1 (5 bases). With 5 bases removed from V and 6 bases from J, the gap between germline ends came to 16 bases. The germline V gene has CDR1 MDHEN and CDR2 SYDVKM. This CDR3 comprises 15 residues. This CDR3 is CASSLRSAGPGELFF. The CDR3, as DNA: TGTGCCAGCAGTCTCAGGTCCGCAGGGCCCGGGGAGCTGTTTTTT.

The sample holds a few counts of this clone. The rearrangement uses TRBV7-2 and TRBJ1-2; the D gene is possibly TRBD1 (5 bases). The CDR3 totals 12 residues. CDR1 is SGHTA, CDR2 FQGNSA, per germline. V gave up 5 bases and J gave up 7 bases, with 11 bases separating them. CDR3 nucleotides: TGTGCCAGCAGCCCCCGGACATCTGGCTACACCTTC. Protein product: CASSPRTSGYTF.

The J gene is TRBJ2-3, the V gene TRBV5-6; 10 bases are a match to TRBD1. The junction had 3 bases not matched to a gene; V was cut back by 1 base and J by 1 base. Germline V gene sequence: CDR1 SGHDT, CDR2 YYEEEE. The CDR3 totals 16 residues. The CDR3 spells CASSLWTGGGTDTQYF. In DNA form, the CDR3 reads TGTGCCAGCAGCTTGTGGACAGGGGGTGGCACAGATACGCAGTATTTT. The variable domain in full, completed from reference TRBV5-6 and TRBJ2-3, reads DAGVTQSPTHLIKTRGQQVTLRCSPKSGHDTVSWYQQALGQGPQFIFQYYEEEERQRGNFPDRFSGHQFPNYSSELNVNALLLGDSALYLCASSLWTGGGTDTQYFGPGTRLTVL.

V and J are TRBV10-3 and TRBJ2-5; 7 bases agree with TRBD2. The DNA end is a closer match to TRBJ2-7, so the J assignment may be wrong. The CDR3 is 15 amino acids. Germline V gene data show CDR1 as ENHRY and CDR2 as SYGVKD. The chain's CDR3 is CAISEFPAGLYEQYF. In nucleotides, the CDR3 is TGTGCCATCAGTGAGTTTCCAGCGGGACTTTACGAGCAGTACTTC.

V and J are TRBV6-5 and TRBJ1-1; perhaps TRBD1 as D (6 bases). The CDR3 is 13 amino acids. Germline V gives CDR1 MNHEY, CDR2 SVGAGI. The V gene lost 6 bases and the J gene lost 4 bases, with 12 bases spanning the gap. CDR3 loop: CASREQGFTEAFF. The CDR3 bases are TGTGCCAGCAGGGAACAGGGTTTCACTGAAGCTTTCTTT.

The V and J genes are TRBV7-2 and TRBJ1-1; no reliable D call. Germline-derived CDR1 and CDR2 are SGHTA and FQGNSA. The CDR3 sequence is 12 residues long. V dropped 11 bases and J dropped 5 bases, with 15 bases sitting between them. CDR3 DNA: TGTGCCTCCGGGGTAGGTAATACTGAAGCTTTCTTT. Residues: CASGVGNTEAFF.

Turning to this clone: A read error may account for a junction end that differs from germline. The CDR3 DNA sequence: TGTGCCAGCACCTTACTGGACAGGCCGTCCTACGAGCAGTACTTC. Translated, it gives CASTLLDRPSYEQYF. The chain links TRBV7-2 to TRBJ2-7; 7 bases align to TRBD1. Germline lookup yields CDR1 SGHTA and CDR2 FQGNSA. The CDR3 is made up of 15 amino acids.

The V and J genes are TRBV5-1 and TRBJ1-4, with 8 bases that match TRBD1. The CDR3 runs to 16 residues. Per the germline V gene, CDR1 is SGHRS and CDR2 is YFSETQ. V trimming: 4 bases; J trimming: 4 bases; junction bases outside the gene matches: 9. This chain's CDR3 is CASSQSAGGFNEKLFF. CDR3 sequence (DNA): TGCGCCAGCAGCCAAAGCGCAGGGGGCTTTAATGAAAAACTGTTTTTT.

CDR3 sequence: CASSRTGYGYTF. The CDR3, as DNA: TGCGCCAGCAGCAGAACAGGCTATGGCTACACCTTC. The chain uses TRBV5-1 and TRBJ1-2; weak D call: TRBD1 (5 bases). Trimming pared 4 bases from V and 4 bases from J, leaving 8 bases between. There are 12 residues in the CDR3. Germline CDR1 is SGHRS and CDR2 is YFSETQ.

Within the sample, this clone is medium-sized. This chain connects TRBV7-2 to TRBJ1-4, with no clear D. Trimming took 5 bases from V and 2 from J, leaving 9 bases between them. The CDR3 runs 14 residues. The germline gives CDR1 SGHTA, CDR2 FQGNSA. CDR3 amino acids: CASSAGWTNEKLFF. The CDR3, as DNA: TGTGCCAGCAGCGCCGGTTGGACTAATGAAAAACTGTTTTTT.

This rearrangement joins TRBV30 to TRBJ2-2, with D possibly matching TRBD2 (5 bases). This CDR3 region has 13 residues. CDR1 and CDR2 (germline): GTSNPN, SVGIG (reference sequence). Trimming shortened V by 0 bases and J by 6 bases, and 8 bases separated the two germline ends. The CDR3 DNA sequence: TGTGCCTGGAGTGTACTAGTAGCCGGGGAGCTGTTTTTT. Amino acid sequence: CAWSVLVAGELFF.

This clone was detected a few times. This chain links TRBV6-5 with TRBJ2-3; 9 bases match TRBD2. V gave up 6 bases and J gave up 4 bases; unmatched junction bases: 5. CDR1 is MNHEY and CDR2 is SVGAGI in the germline V gene. The CDR3 is 14 residues long. The DNA of the CDR3 is TGTGCCAGCAGCGAGGGACTAGCCCCAGATACGCAGTATTTT. This encodes CASSEGLAPDTQYF.